The TCR beta chain under discussion was sequenced for a study of cytomegalovirus exposure and HLA in healthy donors. Study overall: T cells numbering about 180 million yielded around 120 million unique TCR beta sequences in an earlier analysis. Findings and limits, study-wide: Donors belonging to an Asian-associated ancestry cluster reportedly showed fewer N-insertions in productive TCRs than the roughly 670-donor mean, according to what a later analysis found.

Germline lookup yields CDR1 MGHRA and CDR2 YSYEKL. V dropped 4 bases and J dropped 6 bases, with 15 bases sitting between them. The CDR3 contains 14 residues. PCR employed 60 Vbeta and 13 Jbeta primers. Only in-frame clones appear in the TCRdb table, and some are missing; sequencing was by immunoSEQ multiplex PCR. Among some 170,000 clones, approximately 78% were seen once, and the ten largest hold 2% to 2.5%. This clone was seen a few times. The antigen is undetermined. J is TRBJ1-1 and V is TRBV4-1; possible D gene TRBD1, 5 bases. This sequence originates from a human donor in good health. The sequenced sample consisted of PBMCs. The CDR3 sequence is CASSLPARAAEAFF. The CDR3 DNA reads as TGCGCCAGCAGCCTTCCAGCCAGGGCCGCTGAAGCTTTCTTT.